What follows describes a single T cell receptor (beta chain). Primers: 60 Vbeta forward and 13 Jbeta reverse. Original processing notes: In a later analysis, approximately 80 million unique TCR beta chains included roughly 11 million shared by two or more donors. Clones were sequenced by immunoSEQ multiplex PCR, and TCRdb holds only the in-frame ones, with some missing. D and trimming were read from the DNA, whereas the V and J calls and clone size are those reported in that table. The ten most abundant clones cover roughly an eighth of a sample with fewer than 85,000 clones. These data come from a study of cytomegalovirus exposure and HLA in healthy donors. The sample taken for sequencing was PBMCs. The clonotype comes from a man between 45 and 60 years old in good health and CMV-seropositive.

The CDR3 sequence: CASSLGMAEGPETQYF. The CDR3 DNA is TGCGCCAGCAGCTTGGGTATGGCGGAGGGCCCAGAGACCCAGTACTTC. This chain joins TRBV5-1 and TRBJ2-5; D is perhaps TRBD2 (6 bases). The CDR3 contains 16 residues. V shed 0 bases and J shed 4 bases, with 16 bases lying between them. The germline CDR1 and CDR2 sequences are SGHRS and YFSETQ. Based on the CDR3 plus reference TRBV5-1 and TRBJ2-5, the full variable domain is KAGVTQTPRYLIKTRGQQVTLSCSPISGHRSVSWYQQTPGQGLQFLFEYFSETQRNKGNFPGRFSGRQFSNSRSEMNVSTLELGDSALYLCASSLGMAEGPETQYFGPGTRLLVL.